This TCR beta chain was captured by sequencing in a study of blood T cell repertoires in COVID-19. Study information: Spain, Italy and the United States supplied samples that represented acute and convalescent COVID-19. Sources were T cells, B-cell-depleted T cells, or PBMCs; the material itself was cDNA or gDNA.

In the original analysis: Estimates of nucleated cell counts were drawn from the amplification of reference gene primers. Only in-frame clones appear in the TCRdb table, and some are missing; sequencing was by immunoSEQ multiplex PCR. V, J and clone size derive from that table, while D and trimming were established from the DNA sequence. The data contain about 240,000 clones, approximately 85% of them singletons. The length of the CDR3 is 12 residues. V was trimmed by 6 bases and J by 2 bases, leaving 8 bases between them. Per germline, CDR1 LNHDA and CDR2 SQIVND (reference sequence). In regard to this clone: In the same sample, other DNA sequences code for this CDR3.

The source of this sequence is a young woman with acute or convalescent COVID-19. The rearrangement links TRBV19 to TRBJ2-7, with a possible D match to TRBD1 (5 bases). The sample comprised peripheral blood. The CDR3 is CASSAGTYEQYF. CDR3 in DNA: TGTGCCAGTAGCGCAGGGACCTACGAGCAGTACTTC.